This TCR beta chain was profiled in a study of cytomegalovirus exposure and HLA in healthy donors. Study-wide results and limits: Among TCR beta chains, those listed as cytomegalovirus-associated numbered around 160. TCR beta chain V- and J-gene trimming was linked, in a later analysis, to a missense variant in DCLRE1C. Analyzed later, association rates of TCRs varied across HLA loci, with DRB1 most and HLA-C fewest. An Asian-associated ancestry cluster reportedly showed fewer N-insertions than the approximately 670-donor mean in a later analysis.

The primer mix had 60 Vbeta and 13 Jbeta primers. This table comes from immunoSEQ multiplex PCR, and its TCRdb copy is limited to in-frame clones, with some not included. The sample records 89,000 or so clones, 84% being singletons. With regard to this clone: As yet, its antigen is unknown.

This CDR3 spans 13 amino acids. Germline V gene sequence: CDR1 SNHLY, CDR2 FYNNEI. Trimming removed 9 bases from V and 0 bases from J, with 9 bases in between. The sequencing input was PBMCs. The chain is built from TRBV2 and TRBJ1-5; D gene unclear. This sequence was found in a woman aged 18-29 years in good health and CMV-seropositive. The CDR3 reads CASGQNSNQPQHF. Written as DNA, the CDR3 is TGTGCCAGTGGGCAGAATAGCAATCAGCCCCAGCATTTT.